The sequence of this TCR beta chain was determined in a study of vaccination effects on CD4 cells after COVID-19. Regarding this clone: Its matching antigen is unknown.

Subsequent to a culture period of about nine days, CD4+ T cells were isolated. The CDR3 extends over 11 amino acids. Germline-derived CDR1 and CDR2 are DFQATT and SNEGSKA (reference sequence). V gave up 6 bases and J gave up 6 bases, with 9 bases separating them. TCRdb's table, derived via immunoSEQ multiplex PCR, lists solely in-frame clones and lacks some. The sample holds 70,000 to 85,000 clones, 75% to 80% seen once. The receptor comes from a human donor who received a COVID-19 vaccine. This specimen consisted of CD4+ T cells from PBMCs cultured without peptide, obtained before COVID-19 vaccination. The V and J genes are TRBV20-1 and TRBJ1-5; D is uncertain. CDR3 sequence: CSARSGQPQHF. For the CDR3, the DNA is TGCAGTGCACGTAGCGGTCAGCCCCAGCATTTT.